The T cell receptor (beta chain) described here comes from a study of cytomegalovirus exposure and HLA in healthy donors. The study's findings and limits: In vitro checks showed that three CMV-associated chains really do target CMV antigens.

CDR1 and CDR2 from the germline V gene are MDHEN and SYDVKM. V was clipped by 7 bases and J by 2 bases; unmatched bases: 6. The CDR3 sequence is 14 residues long. Sequenced by immunoSEQ multiplex PCR; TCRdb stores in-frame clones only, minus some. Of roughly 150,000 clones listed, 85% to 90% are singletons. A remark on this clone: Its antigen is not identified.

From the approximately 120-subject validation cohort, which was separate from the approximately 700-subject first cohort, the donors were drawn. The clonotype was recovered from a man in his late teens or twenties in good health and CMV-seronegative. The sequencing sample was made of PBMCs. This rearrangement joins TRBV28 to TRBJ2-3, with 7 bases that match TRBD1. CDR3 residues: CASTPGTDTDTQYF. As DNA, the CDR3 is TGTGCCAGCACCCCGGGGACAGACACAGATACGCAGTATTTT. Using reference TRBV28 and TRBJ2-3 for the parts outside the CDR3, the full variable domain is DVKVTQSSRYLVKRTGEKVFLECVQDMDHENMFWYRQDPGLGLRLIYFSYDVKMKEKGDIPEGYSVSREKKERFSLILESASTNQTSMYLCASTPGTDTDTQYFGPGTRLTVL.